This T cell receptor (beta chain) was sequenced during a study of cytomegalovirus exposure and HLA in healthy donors. Study-wide results and limits: A list of approximately 160 TCR beta chains associated with cytomegalovirus was given. The TCR clusters that emerged in the first cohort tended, a later analysis found, to co-occur in the 120 validation repertoires. Testing in vitro showed a few CMV-associated chains specific for CMV antigens. Reported performance of the classifier showed diagnosis of cytomegalovirus status with high specificity and sensitivity.

Method: immunoSEQ multiplex PCR; TCRdb's copy keeps in-frame clones and lacks some. The table has 120,000 or so clones, about 96% seen once. Details on this clone: Antigen specificity is unknown.

Germline assignment: CDR1 SGDLS and CDR2 YYNGEE. J was trimmed by 9 bases and V by 0 bases; bases with no gene match: 15. This CDR3 has 17 residues. The receptor was isolated from a man younger than 30 in good health and CMV-seronegative. The sample comprised PBMCs. This sequence joins TRBV9 and TRBJ2-1, with TRBD2 identical over 7 bases. The CDR3 DNA reads TGTGCCAGCAGCGTAGTGTCCGCATCTCTAGCGGCCGGTGAGCAGTTCTTC. This sequence encodes CASSVVSASLAAGEQFF.